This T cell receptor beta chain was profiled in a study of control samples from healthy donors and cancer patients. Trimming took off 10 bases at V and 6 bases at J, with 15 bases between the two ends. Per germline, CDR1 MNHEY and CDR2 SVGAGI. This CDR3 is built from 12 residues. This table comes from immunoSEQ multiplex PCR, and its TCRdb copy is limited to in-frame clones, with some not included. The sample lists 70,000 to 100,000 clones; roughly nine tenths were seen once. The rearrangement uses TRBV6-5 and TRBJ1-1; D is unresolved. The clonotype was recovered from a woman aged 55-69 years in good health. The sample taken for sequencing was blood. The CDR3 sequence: CATRRPGSEAFF. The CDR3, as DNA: TGTGCCACGCGCCGCCCGGGCTCTGAAGCTTTCTTT.